The 18 T cell receptor beta chains below were found in one sample sequenced in a study of patients and donors after allogeneic stem cell transplantation. MiXCR was run by TCRdb on the RT-PCR reads, yielding one entry per CDR3 protein. The table lists around 200,000 distinct CDR3 sequences, around 40% of them singletons. The sample was blood, either unsorted or a sorted T cell fraction (not recorded which). All receptors derive from a human donor who was either an allogeneic HSCT recipient or a stem cell or donor lymphocyte infusion donor (not recorded which). It is not recorded whose cells these are; they may come from a transplant donor.

The rearrangement links TRBV9 to TRBJ2-2, with D perhaps TRBD1 (6 bases). Deletions cut 0 bases from V and 4 bases from J, with 10 bases between. The length of the CDR3 is 15 residues. Germline V lookup: CDR1 SGDLS, CDR2 YYNGEE. The CDR3 DNA is TGTGCCAGCAGCGTAGCTGGGACACTCACCGGGGAGCTGTTTTTT. Its protein is CASSVAGTLTGELFF.

The table lists this clonotype with a few counts. CDR3 DNA: TGCGCCAGCAGCTCCAGGACAGGGGAAAGAAACACCTTC. Protein: CASSSRTGERNTF. The chain joins TRBV5-1 to TRBJ1-2, with TRBD1 matching over 9 bases. Trimming removed 3 bases from V and 12 bases from J; junction bases left unmatched: 9. Germline V gene sequence: CDR1 SGHRS, CDR2 YFSETQ. CDR3 length equals 13 residues.

The chain couples TRBV12-3 or TRBV12-4 to TRBJ2-1; 11 bases are a match to TRBD1. Unmatched junction bases numbered 5, after V lost 3 bases and J lost 7 bases. This CDR3 contains 15 residues. CDR3 region: CASSLRTGGENEQFF. The CDR3 coding sequence is TGTGCCAGCAGTTTGCGGACAGGGGGCGAGAATGAGCAGTTCTTC.

This clonotype was seen only a few times. The chain employs TRBV28 and TRBJ2-7, with D perhaps matching TRBD1 (6 bases). V was clipped by 6 bases and J by 3 bases, with 12 bases between them. Germline-derived CDR1 and CDR2 are MDHEN and SYDVKM. The CDR3 length is 13 residues. The CDR3 spells CASSQMDSYEQYF. The CDR3 DNA sequence: TGTGCCAGCAGCCAGATGGACAGCTACGAGCAGTACTTC.

The J gene is TRBJ1-1, the V gene TRBV29-1; D is unresolved. The germline V and J ends were trimmed by 6 bases and 0 bases, with 14 bases remaining between them. The CDR3 length is 14 residues. Germline-derived CDR1 and CDR2 are SQVTM and ANQGSEA. CDR3: CSVRPRGMNTEAFF. Here the CDR3 DNA reads TGCAGCGTCCGGCCACGAGGCATGAACACTGAAGCTTTCTTT. The full variable domain, its missing parts supplied by reference TRBV29-1 and TRBJ1-1, is SAVISQKPSRDICQRGTSLTIQCQVDSQVTMMFWYRQQPGQSLTLIATANQGSEATYESGFVIDKFPISRPNLTFSTLTVSNMSPEDSSIYLCSVRPRGMNTEAFFGQGTRLTVV.

This clonotype has a count of ten or more. The V call is TRBV12-3 or TRBV12-4, the J call TRBJ1-1; D gene ambiguous. This CDR3 spans 14 amino acids. V was clipped by 4 bases and J by 0 bases, with 9 bases between them. CDR3 nucleotide sequence: TGTGCCAGCAGTTCCCGAACAGTGAACACTGAAGCTTTCTTT. Translated, it gives CASSSRTVNTEAFF.

The chain is built from TRBV4-1 and TRBJ2-1, with a weak D call TRBD2 (6 bases). The CDR3 loop spans 17 amino acids. Germline-derived CDR1 and CDR2 are MGHRA and YSYEKL. V lost 0 bases and J lost 5, with 17 bases in between. The CDR3 DNA sequence: TGCGCCAGCAGCCAAGATTGGGGACTCCTTGTCCACAATGAGCAGTTCTTC. It is translated as CASSQDWGLLVHNEQFF.

This chain links TRBV10-3 with TRBJ2-7; perhaps TRBD1 as D (6 bases). Deletions cut 6 bases from V and 5 bases from J, with 8 bases between. There are 11 residues in the CDR3. CDR1 and CDR2 (germline): ENHRY, SYGVKD. The CDR3 is CAIRTGHEQYF. The DNA for the CDR3 is TGTGCCATCAGGACAGGCCACGAGCAGTACTTC.

The chain couples TRBV20-1 to TRBJ2-4; D could derive from TRBD1 or TRBD2 (5 bases each). The CDR3 is made up of 18 amino acids. The ends were cut back, 5 bases at V and 1 base at J, with 24 bases in the middle. The V gene's germline CDR1 is DFQATT and CDR2 SNEGSKA (reference sequence). The CDR3 sequence: CSAGTNRADNDAKNIQYF. Here the CDR3 DNA reads TGCAGTGCTGGGACCAATCGGGCCGACAACGACGCCAAAAACATTCAGTACTTC.

The V call is TRBV10-3, the J call TRBJ1-6; D possibly corresponds to TRBD1 (6 bases). Per the germline V gene, CDR1 is ENHRY and CDR2 is SYGVKD. This CDR3 spans 14 amino acids. V shed 7 bases and J shed 9 bases, with 16 bases lying between them. CDR3 sequence: CAITLQGIGSPLHF. The CDR3 bases are TGTGCCATCACCCTACAGGGAATCGGTTCACCCCTCCACTTT.

The J gene is TRBJ1-2, the V gene TRBV28; 7 bases are shared with TRBD1. Germline CDR1 reads MDHEN; CDR2 reads SYDVKM. The CDR3 loop spans 15 amino acids. The V segment lost 6 bases and the J segment 5 bases; nucleotides outside the gene matches: 12. The CDR3 loop is CASSLPPGQRYGYTF. CDR3 sequence (DNA): TGTGCCAGCAGCCTGCCCCCGGGACAGAGGTATGGCTACACCTTC.

This clonotype has just a few counts. The chain uses TRBV5-1 and TRBJ1-1, with TRBD1 matching 12 bases. The trim removed 5 bases at V and 0 bases at J, leaving 5 bases unmatched. Looked up from germline, CDR1 is SGHRS and CDR2 is YFSETQ. The CDR3 spans 16 residues. For the CDR3, the DNA is TGCGCCAGCAGTCGGGGACAGGGGGCTATGAACACTGAAGCTTTCTTT. Protein sequence: CASSRGQGAMNTEAFF.

This sequence joins TRBV5-6 and TRBJ2-3; D may be TRBD1 (5 bases). CDR1 is SGHDT, CDR2 YYEEEE, per germline. With 2 bases removed from V and 3 bases from J, the gap between germline ends came to 13 bases. The CDR3 covers 15 residues. CDR3 DNA: TGTGCCAGCAGCTTTACGACAAGGGGAACAGATACGCAGTATTTT. Protein: CASSFTTRGTDTQYF.

This clonotype was observed a handful of times. The rearrangement links TRBV27 to TRBJ1-1; D unresolved. The V end was cut by 8 bases, the J end by 1 base, with 11 bases between. This CDR3 comprises 13 residues. Germline loops: CDR1 MNHEY, CDR2 SMNVEV (reference sequence). The CDR3 DNA is TGTGCCAGCCTAGCTCGGAGGAACACTGAAGCTTTCTTT. This sequence encodes CASLARRNTEAFF.

The gene calls are TRBV6-5 and TRBJ1-1; D not certain. Looked up from germline, CDR1 is MNHEY and CDR2 is SVGAGI. Between the trimmed V and J ends, which lost 2 bases and 1 base, there was a span of 17 bases. This CDR3 has 17 residues. The CDR3 bases are TGTGCCAGCAGTTACGGCGGCAGTCTCTCTGGGAACACTGAAGCTTTCTTT. Translated: CASSYGGSLSGNTEAFF.

The chain carries TRBV9 and TRBJ2-2; D remains ambiguous. CDR3 length equals 14 residues. Trimming took off 3 bases at V and 0 bases at J, with 6 bases between the two ends. The germline CDR1 and CDR2 sequences are SGDLS and YYNGEE. CDR3 loop: CASSGTTNTGELFF. CDR3 coding DNA: TGTGCCAGCAGCGGGACCACGAACACCGGGGAGCTGTTTTTT.

This clonotype was counted a few times. CDR3 protein: CASSSAGESFF. CDR3 nucleotides: TGTGCCAGCAGCTCGGCGGGGGAATCCTTCTTC. The V call is TRBV11-2, the J call TRBJ2-1; 7 positions match TRBD2. The CDR3 is 11 residues long. Germline CDR1 is SGHAT and CDR2 is FQNNGV. Germline trimming cut 4 bases from V and 16 bases from J; bases unmatched to any gene: 7.

This clonotype was recorded a few times. This sequence joins TRBV13 and TRBJ2-6; perhaps TRBD1 as D (6 bases). The CDR3 consists of 14 residues. Germline values: CDR1 PRHDT, CDR2 FYEKMQ (reference sequence). The V and J ends lost 6 bases and 2 bases respectively, with 8 bases between them. CDR3 DNA sequence: TGTGCCAGCAGTTCAGGGGCTGGGGCCAACGTCCTGACTTTC. Amino acid sequence: CASSSGAGANVLTF.